This T cell receptor (beta chain) derives from a study of blood T cell repertoires in COVID-19. Background on the study: PBMCs, B-cell-depleted T cells, or T cells were the source of the cDNA or gDNA that made up the material.

Per the authors' pipeline: Reference gene primers were amplified, and this amplification served to estimate nucleated cell counts. Sequencing used immunoSEQ multiplex PCR; TCRdb keeps in-frame clones, though not all of them. Clone size and the V and J calls come from that table; the DNA yielded D and trimming. The repertoire holds about 200,000 clones, 65% to 85% seen once, with roughly 6.9% in the top ten. The cohort comprised adults aged about 18 to 100 years residing in approximately 25 US areas. Assignment of participants to cohorts was predicated upon participant-reported clinical history. The germline V gene has CDR1 MDHEN and CDR2 SYDVKM. The CDR3 contains 16 residues. With 8 bases removed from V and 2 bases from J, the gap between germline ends came to 18 bases.

V usage is TRBV28 and J usage is TRBJ2-2, with D perhaps matching TRBD2 (7 bases). The sample was PBMCs or T cells enriched from blood (not recorded which). This TCR was sampled from a middle-aged man who had recovered from COVID-19. CDR3 residues: CASPGGGSLNTGELFF. In nucleotides, the CDR3 is TGTGCCAGCCCTGGGGGGGGCTCCCTTAACACCGGGGAGCTGTTTTTT.